This record concerns one TCR beta chain sequence. Its specificity is unknown. This sample stems from a study of cytomegalovirus exposure and HLA in healthy donors. Study-level results: TCR sequences were mostly rare, though some public TCRs occurred in many donors. Solely CMV serostatus was available to characterize immune exposure. Judged likely to be a sequencing artifact was a cluster of highly shared sequence variants. The investigators catalogued under 200 TCR beta chains as cytomegalovirus-associated.

PCR primers comprised 60 Vbeta and 13 Jbeta primers. Measured with immunoSEQ multiplex PCR; TCRdb has only the in-frame clones, and not every one. The table lists 150,000 to 200,000 clones, about three quarters of them singletons, with under 5.5% in the top ten. Trimming pared 6 bases from V and 4 bases from J, leaving 16 bases between. This CDR3 has 15 residues. The germline CDR1 and CDR2 sequences are PRHDT and FYEKMQ (reference sequence). Source material: PBMCs. This clonotype was obtained from a man between 18 and 29 years old in good health and CMV-seropositive. The chain recombines TRBV13 with TRBJ2-4; possibly TRBD1 for D (6 bases). CDR3 loop: CASRIGGGVKNIQYF. The CDR3 DNA is TGTGCCAGCAGAATCGGTGGGGGCGTGAAAAACATTCAGTACTTC.